Detailed here is one T cell receptor (beta chain). Diagnosing involved the use of clinical symptoms, serum thyroxine and TRAb, thyroid ultrasound and orbital computed tomography. This sample holds PBMCs from roughly 10 ml fresh peripheral blood. Amplification of TCR beta CDR3 regions was performed using RNA transcripts as template. HTBI primers drove first-round RT-PCR of the TCR CDR3. TCRdb ran MiXCR on the multiplex PCR reads and lists one entry per CDR3 protein. The table has about 640,000 distinct CDR3 sequences, more than 20% seen once. The sample belongs to a study of T cells in Graves' hyperthyroidism and ophthalmopathy. The CDR3 consists of 14 residues. The germline CDR1 and CDR2 sequences are SGHTA and FQGTGA. Trimming left V 1 base short and J 7 bases short, with 10 bases between.

Sequenced input: blood. This chain links TRBV7-3 with TRBJ2-2; unclear D gene. The TCR was taken from a man younger than 45 with Graves' ophthalmopathy. This CDR3 reads CASSLMVTGGELFF. The CDR3 nucleotides read TGTGCCAGCAGCTTAATGGTGACGGGCGGGGAGCTGTTTTTT.